Following are 5 T cell receptor beta chains from one sample sequenced in a study of HIV-infected children after antiretroviral therapy interruption. The TCR library was built from RNA with a 3' RACE protocol and unique molecular identifiers. Each CDR3 protein gets one entry after TCRdb re-called the 3' RACE reads with MiXCR. Here the sample spans about 89,000 distinct CDR3 sequences, approximately 6.9% being singletons. Specified treatment: PENTA 11 planned treatment interruption arm or continuous ART arm. The source material was CD45RA+ CD4+ T cells from PBMCs, pooled from several time points, sampled from a donor given antiretroviral therapy, either interrupted or continuous. Subset given: naive CD4+ CD45RA+ CD45RO- T cells. Every receptor here comes from a pool of human donors with HIV.

This clonotype was observed a handful of times. This rearrangement joins TRBV29-1 to TRBJ1-1, with a possible D match to TRBD1 (5 bases). V dropped 3 bases and J dropped 1 base, with 15 bases sitting between them. Germline V gene data show CDR1 as SQVTM and CDR2 as ANQGSEA. The CDR3 has 15 amino acids. The DNA for the CDR3 is TGCAGCGTTGAGGTTTTGGCAGGGAAGAACACTGAAGCTTTCTTT. This sequence encodes CSVEVLAGKNTEAFF.

This clonotype was picked up many times. The rearrangement joins TRBV28 to TRBJ2-7; 13 bases line up with TRBD2. The ends lost 3 bases at V and 4 bases at J; junction bases unmatched: 15. CDR1 is MDHEN and CDR2 is SYDVKM in the germline V gene. This CDR3 has 19 amino acids. CDR3: CASSFTPYFTSGGGYEQYF. The CDR3 region has the DNA TGTGCCAGCAGTTTCACCCCCTATTTTACTAGCGGGGGGGGATACGAGCAGTACTTC.

Of note for this clonotype: This clone may be a read error of a much larger clone one base away. The rearrangement links TRBV29-1 to TRBJ2-4; D possibly corresponds to TRBD2 (7 bases). The CDR3 loop spans 14 amino acids. Per the germline V gene, CDR1 is SQVTM and CDR2 is ANQGSEA. The CDR3 bases are TGCAACGCCGGGGGGCGACGAGACAAAAACATTCAGTACTTC. The encoded protein is CNAGGRRDKNIQYF.

This clonotype has just a few counts. V gene TRBV24-1 combines with J gene TRBJ2-5, with TRBD1 as a possible D gene (6 bases). This CDR3 is 13 amino acids long. Trimming pared 9 bases from V and 5 bases from J, leaving 15 bases between. CDR1 and CDR2 (germline): KGHDR, SFDVKD. The DNA for the CDR3 is TGTGCCACCGGAGAAGGGGGTTTGGAGACCCAGTACTTC. Amino acids: CATGEGGLETQYF.

This clonotype occurred once. The V call is TRBV12-5, the J call TRBJ1-5; D unclear. Germline values: CDR1 LGHNT, CDR2 FRNRAP. This CDR3 comprises 15 residues. The CDR3 here is CASSPVSFGNQPQHF. In DNA, the CDR3 is TGTGCCAGCAGCCCAGTATCGTTCGGCAATCAGCCCCAGCATTTT. Filled out from reference TRBV12-5 and TRBJ1-5, the complete variable domain reads DARVTQTPRHKVTEMGQEVTMRCQPILGHNTVFWYRQTMMQGLELLAYFRNRAPLDDSGMPKDRFSAEMPDATLATLKIQPSEPRDSAVYFCASSPVSFGNQPQHFGDGTRLSIL.